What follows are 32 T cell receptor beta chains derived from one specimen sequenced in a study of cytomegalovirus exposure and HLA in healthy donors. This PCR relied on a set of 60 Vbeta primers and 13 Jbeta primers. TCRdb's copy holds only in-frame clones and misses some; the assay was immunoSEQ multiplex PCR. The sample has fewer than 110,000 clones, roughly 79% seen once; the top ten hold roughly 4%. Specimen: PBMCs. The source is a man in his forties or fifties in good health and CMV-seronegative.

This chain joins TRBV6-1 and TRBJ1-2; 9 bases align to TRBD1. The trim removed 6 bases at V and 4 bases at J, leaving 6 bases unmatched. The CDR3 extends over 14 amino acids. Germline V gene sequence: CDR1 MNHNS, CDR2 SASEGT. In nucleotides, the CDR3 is TGTGCCAGCAGCGTGGACAGGGGCGGCTATGGCTACACCTTC. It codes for CASSVDRGGYGYTF.

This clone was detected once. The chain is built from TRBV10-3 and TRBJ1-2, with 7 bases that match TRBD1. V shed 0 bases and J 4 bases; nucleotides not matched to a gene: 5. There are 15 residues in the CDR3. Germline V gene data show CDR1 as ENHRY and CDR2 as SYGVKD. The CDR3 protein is CAISESGGAGYGYTF. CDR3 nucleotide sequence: TGTGCCATCAGTGAGTCAGGGGGCGCTGGCTATGGCTACACCTTC.

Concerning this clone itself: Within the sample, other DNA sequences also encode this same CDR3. CDR3 amino acids: CAWSVGTANSPLHF. CDR3 bases: TGTGCCTGGAGTGTTGGGACAGCTAATTCACCCCTCCACTTT. The chain links TRBV30 to TRBJ1-6, with 7 bases lining up with TRBD1. Trimming at V came to 0 bases and at J to 6 bases, leaving 2 bases not matched to a gene. Per germline, CDR1 GTSNPN and CDR2 SVGIG (reference sequence). CDR3 size: 14 residues.

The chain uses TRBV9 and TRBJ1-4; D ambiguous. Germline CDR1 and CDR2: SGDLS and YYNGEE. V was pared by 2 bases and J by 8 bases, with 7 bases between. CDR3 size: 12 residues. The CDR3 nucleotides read TGTGCCAGCAGCGTTGACGGGGAAAAACTGTTTTTT. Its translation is CASSVDGEKLFF. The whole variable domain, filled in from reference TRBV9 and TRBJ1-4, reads DSGVTQTPKHLITATGQRVTLRCSPRSGDLSVYWYQQSLDQGLQFLIQYYNGEERAKGNILERFSAQQFPDLHSELNLSSLELGDSALYFCASSVDGEKLFFGSGTQLSVL.

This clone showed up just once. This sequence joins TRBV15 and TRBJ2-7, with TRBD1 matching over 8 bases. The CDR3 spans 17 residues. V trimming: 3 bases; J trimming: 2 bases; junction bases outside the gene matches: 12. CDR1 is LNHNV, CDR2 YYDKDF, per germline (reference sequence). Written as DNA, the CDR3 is TGTGCCACCAGCAGGGGGGTCAACAGGGGGATACCCTACGAGCAGTACTTC. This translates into CATSRGVNRGIPYEQYF.

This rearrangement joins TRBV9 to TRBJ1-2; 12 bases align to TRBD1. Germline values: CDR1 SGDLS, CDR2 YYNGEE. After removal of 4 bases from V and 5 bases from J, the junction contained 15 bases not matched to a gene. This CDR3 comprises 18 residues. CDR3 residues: CASSPSAGTGGGSYGYTF. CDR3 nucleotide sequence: TGTGCCAGCAGCCCTTCGGCCGGGACAGGGGGCGGGTCTTATGGCTACACCTTC.

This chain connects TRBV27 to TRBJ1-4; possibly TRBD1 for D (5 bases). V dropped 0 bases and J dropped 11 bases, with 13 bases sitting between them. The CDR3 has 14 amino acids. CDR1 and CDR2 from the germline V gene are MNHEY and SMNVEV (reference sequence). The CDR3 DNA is TGTGCCAGCAGTTTATCGGCAGGGTCTGGTAAACTGTTTTTT. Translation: CASSLSAGSGKLFF.

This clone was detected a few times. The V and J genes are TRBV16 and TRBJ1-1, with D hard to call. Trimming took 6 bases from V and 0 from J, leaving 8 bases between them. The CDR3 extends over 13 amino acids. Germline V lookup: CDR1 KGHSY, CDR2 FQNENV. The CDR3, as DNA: TGTGCCAGCAGTTTAACGGTGAACACTGAAGCTTTCTTT. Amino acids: CASSLTVNTEAFF.

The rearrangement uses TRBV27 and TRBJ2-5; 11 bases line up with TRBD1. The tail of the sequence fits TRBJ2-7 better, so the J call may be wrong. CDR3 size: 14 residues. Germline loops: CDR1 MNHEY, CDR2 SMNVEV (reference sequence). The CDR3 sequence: CASSSGTGGYEQYF. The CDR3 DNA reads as TGTGCCAGCAGCTCCGGGACAGGGGGGTACGAGCAGTACTTC.

The CDR3 region is CASAGRSYNEQFF. The CDR3 nucleotides read TGTGCCAGTGCAGGCCGTTCCTACAATGAGCAGTTCTTC. The V call is TRBV19, the J call TRBJ2-1; D not resolved. The CDR3 has 13 amino acids. Germline CDR1 and CDR2: LNHDA and SQIVND (reference sequence). Trimming left V 8 bases short and J 1 base short, with 9 bases between.

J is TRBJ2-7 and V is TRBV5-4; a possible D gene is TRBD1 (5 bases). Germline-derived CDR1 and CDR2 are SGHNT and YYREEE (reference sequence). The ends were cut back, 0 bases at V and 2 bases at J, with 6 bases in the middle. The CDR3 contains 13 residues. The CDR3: CASSLDRTYEQYF. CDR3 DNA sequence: TGTGCCAGCAGCTTGGACAGGACCTACGAGCAGTACTTC.

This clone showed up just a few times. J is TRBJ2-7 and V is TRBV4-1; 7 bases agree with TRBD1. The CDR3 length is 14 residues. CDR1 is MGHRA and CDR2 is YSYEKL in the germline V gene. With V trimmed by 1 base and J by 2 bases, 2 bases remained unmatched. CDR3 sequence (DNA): TGCGCCAGCAGCCAAGGGGACAGTCCCTACGAGCAGTACTTC. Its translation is CASSQGDSPYEQYF.

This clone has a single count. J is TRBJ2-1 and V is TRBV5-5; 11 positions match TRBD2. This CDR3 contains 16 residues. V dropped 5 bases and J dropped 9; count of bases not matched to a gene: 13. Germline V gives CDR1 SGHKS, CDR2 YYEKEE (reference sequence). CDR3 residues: CASRKTLAGGEGEQFF. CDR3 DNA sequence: TGTGCCAGCAGAAAGACCCTAGCGGGGGGCGAAGGTGAGCAGTTCTTC.

CDR3 loop: CASSSQAGIQYF. The CDR3 nucleotides are TGTGCCAGCAGTTCCCAGGCGGGCATTCAGTACTTC. The J gene is TRBJ2-4, the V gene TRBV28; a weak D match, TRBD2 (5 bases). V lost 4 bases, J lost 9 bases, and 10 bases lay in between. Germline CDR1 and CDR2: MDHEN and SYDVKM. The CDR3 totals 12 residues.

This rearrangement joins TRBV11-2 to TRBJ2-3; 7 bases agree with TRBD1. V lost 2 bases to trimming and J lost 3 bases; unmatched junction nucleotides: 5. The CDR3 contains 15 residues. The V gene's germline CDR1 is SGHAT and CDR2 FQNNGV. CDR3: CASSLNRGVTDTQYF. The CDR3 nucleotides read TGTGCCAGCAGCTTAAACAGGGGAGTGACAGATACGCAGTATTTT.

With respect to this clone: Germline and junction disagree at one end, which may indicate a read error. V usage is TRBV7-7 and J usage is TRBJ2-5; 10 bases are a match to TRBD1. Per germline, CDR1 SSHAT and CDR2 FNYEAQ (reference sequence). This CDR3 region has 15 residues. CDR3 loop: CASSPRGTGAETQYF. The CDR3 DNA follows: TGTGCTAGCAGCCCACGAGGGACAGGGGCGGAGACCCAGTACTTC.

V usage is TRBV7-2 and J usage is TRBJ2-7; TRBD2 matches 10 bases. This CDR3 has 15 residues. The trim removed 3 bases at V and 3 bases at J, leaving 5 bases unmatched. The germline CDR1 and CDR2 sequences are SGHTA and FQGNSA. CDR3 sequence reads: CASSFLAGALYEQYV. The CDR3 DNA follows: TGTGCCAGCAGCTTTCTAGCGGGGGCCCTCTACGAGCAGTACGTC.

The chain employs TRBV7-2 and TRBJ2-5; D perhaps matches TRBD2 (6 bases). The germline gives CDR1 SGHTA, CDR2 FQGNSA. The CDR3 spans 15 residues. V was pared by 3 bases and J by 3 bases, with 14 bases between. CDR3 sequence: CASSFNPGLKETQYF. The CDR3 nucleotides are TGTGCCAGCAGCTTTAACCCGGGACTGAAAGAGACCCAGTACTTC.

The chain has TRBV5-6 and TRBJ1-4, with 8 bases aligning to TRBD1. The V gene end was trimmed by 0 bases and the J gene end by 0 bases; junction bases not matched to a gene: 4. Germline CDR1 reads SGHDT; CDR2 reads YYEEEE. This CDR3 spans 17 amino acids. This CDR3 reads CASSLGQGIATNEKLFF. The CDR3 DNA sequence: TGTGCCAGCAGCTTGGGACAGGGGATCGCAACTAATGAAAAACTGTTTTTT. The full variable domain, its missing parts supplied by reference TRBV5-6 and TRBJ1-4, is DAGVTQSPTHLIKTRGQQVTLRCSPKSGHDTVSWYQQALGQGPQFIFQYYEEEERQRGNFPDRFSGHQFPNYSSELNVNALLLGDSALYLCASSLGQGIATNEKLFFGSGTQLSVL.

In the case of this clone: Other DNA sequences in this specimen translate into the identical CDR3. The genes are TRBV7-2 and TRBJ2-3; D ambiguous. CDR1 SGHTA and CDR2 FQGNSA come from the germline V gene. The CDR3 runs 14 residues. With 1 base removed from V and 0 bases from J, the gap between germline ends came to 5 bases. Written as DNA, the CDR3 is TGTGCCAGCAGCTTAGGAGCCAGCACAGATACGCAGTATTTT. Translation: CASSLGASTDTQYF.

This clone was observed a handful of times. CDR3 protein: CASVSSAIQETQYF. The CDR3, as DNA: TGTGCCAGCGTATCGTCTGCTATCCAAGAGACCCAGTACTTC. The V call is TRBV28, the J call TRBJ2-5; D uncertain. Trimming took off 8 bases at V and 1 base at J, with 14 bases between the two ends. Germline-derived CDR1 and CDR2 are MDHEN and SYDVKM. CDR3 length equals 14 residues.

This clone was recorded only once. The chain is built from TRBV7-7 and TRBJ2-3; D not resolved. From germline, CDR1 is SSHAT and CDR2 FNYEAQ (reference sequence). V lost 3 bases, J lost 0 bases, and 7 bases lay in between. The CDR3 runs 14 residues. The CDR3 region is CASSFSGSTDTQYF. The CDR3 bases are TGTGCCAGCAGCTTTTCCGGGAGCACAGATACGCAGTATTTT. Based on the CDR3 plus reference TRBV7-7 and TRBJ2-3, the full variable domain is GAGVSQSPRYKVTKRGQDVTLRCDPISSHATLYWYQQALGQGPEFLTYFNYEAQPDKSGLPSDRFSAERPEGSISTLTIQRTEQRDSAMYRCASSFSGSTDTQYFGPGTRLTVL.

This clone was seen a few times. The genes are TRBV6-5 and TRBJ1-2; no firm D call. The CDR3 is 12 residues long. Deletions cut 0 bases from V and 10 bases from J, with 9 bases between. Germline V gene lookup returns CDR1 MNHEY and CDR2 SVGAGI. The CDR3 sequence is CASSYSRLDYTF. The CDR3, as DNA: TGTGCCAGCAGTTACTCCCGGCTAGACTACACCTTC.

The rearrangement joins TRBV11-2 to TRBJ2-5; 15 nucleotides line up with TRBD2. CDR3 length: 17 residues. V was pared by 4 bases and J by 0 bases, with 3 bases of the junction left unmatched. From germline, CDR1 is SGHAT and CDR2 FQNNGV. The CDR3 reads CASSSGTSGGHQETQYF. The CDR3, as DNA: TGTGCCAGCAGCTCGGGGACTAGCGGGGGGCACCAAGAGACCCAGTACTTC.

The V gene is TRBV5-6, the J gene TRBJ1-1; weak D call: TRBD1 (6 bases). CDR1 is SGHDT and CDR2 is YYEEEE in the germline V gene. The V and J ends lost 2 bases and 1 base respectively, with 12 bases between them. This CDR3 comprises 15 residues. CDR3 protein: CASSFRGKGNTEAFF. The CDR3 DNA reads TGTGCCAGCAGCTTTAGGGGGAAGGGGAACACTGAAGCTTTCTTT.

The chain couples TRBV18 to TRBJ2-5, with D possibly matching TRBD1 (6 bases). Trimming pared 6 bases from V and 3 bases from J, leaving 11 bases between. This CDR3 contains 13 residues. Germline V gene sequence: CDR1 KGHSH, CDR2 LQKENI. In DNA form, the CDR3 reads TGTGCCAGCTCTCCGAACAGGGAAGAGACCCAGTACTTC. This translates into CASSPNREETQYF.

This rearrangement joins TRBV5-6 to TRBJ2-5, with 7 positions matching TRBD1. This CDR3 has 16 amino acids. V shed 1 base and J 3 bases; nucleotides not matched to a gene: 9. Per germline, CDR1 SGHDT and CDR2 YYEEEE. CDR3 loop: CASSLRAGGREETQYF. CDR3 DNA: TGTGCCAGCAGCTTGCGGGCAGGGGGTAGGGAAGAGACCCAGTACTTC.

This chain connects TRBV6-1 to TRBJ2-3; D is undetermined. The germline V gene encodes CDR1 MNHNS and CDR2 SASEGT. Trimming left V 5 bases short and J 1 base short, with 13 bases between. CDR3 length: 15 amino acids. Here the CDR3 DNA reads TGTGCCAGCAGTCTCAGCCCAGGCCGCACAGATACGCAGTATTTT. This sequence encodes CASSLSPGRTDTQYF.

CDR3 nucleotides: TGTGCCAGCAGGATTAGCGGGAGGAACACCGGGGAGCTGTTTTTT. It translates to CASRISGRNTGELFF. The chain links TRBV6-5 to TRBJ2-2; 9 bases line up with TRBD2. The V gene's germline CDR1 is MNHEY and CDR2 SVGAGI. With 6 bases clipped from V and 1 base from J, the junction kept 3 bases outside the gene matches. The CDR3 has 15 residues.

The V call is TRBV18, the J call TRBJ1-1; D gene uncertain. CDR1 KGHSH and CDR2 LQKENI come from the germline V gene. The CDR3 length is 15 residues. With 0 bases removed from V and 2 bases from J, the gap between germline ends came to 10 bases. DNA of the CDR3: TGTGCCAGCTCACCACCGGCCACCTCTAACACTGAAGCTTTCTTT. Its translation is CASSPPATSNTEAFF. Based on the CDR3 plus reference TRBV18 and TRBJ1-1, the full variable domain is NAGVMQNPRHLVRRRGQEARLRCSPMKGHSHVYWYRQLPEEGLKFMVYLQKENIIDESGMPKERFSAEFPKEGPSILRIQQVVRGDSAAYFCASSPPATSNTEAFFGQGTRLTVV.

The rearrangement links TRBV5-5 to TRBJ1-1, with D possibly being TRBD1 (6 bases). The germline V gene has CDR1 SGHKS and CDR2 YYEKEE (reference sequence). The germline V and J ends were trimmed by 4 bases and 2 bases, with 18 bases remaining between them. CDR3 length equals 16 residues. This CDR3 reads CASSKRLQGFNTEAFF. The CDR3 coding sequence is TGTGCCAGCAGCAAAAGATTACAGGGATTCAACACTGAAGCTTTCTTT.

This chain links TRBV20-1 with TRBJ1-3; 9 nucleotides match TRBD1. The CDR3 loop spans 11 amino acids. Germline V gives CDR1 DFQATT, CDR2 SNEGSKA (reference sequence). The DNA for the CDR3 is TGCAGCAAACGGACAGGGGAGACCATATATTTT. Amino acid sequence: CSKRTGETIYF.